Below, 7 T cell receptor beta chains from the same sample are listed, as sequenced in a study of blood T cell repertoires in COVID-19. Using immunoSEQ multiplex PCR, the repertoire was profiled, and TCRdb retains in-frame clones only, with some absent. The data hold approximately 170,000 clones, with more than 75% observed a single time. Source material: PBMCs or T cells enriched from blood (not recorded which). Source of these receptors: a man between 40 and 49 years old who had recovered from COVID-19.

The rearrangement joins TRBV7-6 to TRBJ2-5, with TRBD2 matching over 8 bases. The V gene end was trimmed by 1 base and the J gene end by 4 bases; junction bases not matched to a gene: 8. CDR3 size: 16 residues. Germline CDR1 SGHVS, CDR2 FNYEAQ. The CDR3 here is CASSLGGGGSTETQYF. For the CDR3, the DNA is TGTGCCAGCAGCTTAGGCGGCGGGGGGAGTACAGAGACCCAGTACTTC.

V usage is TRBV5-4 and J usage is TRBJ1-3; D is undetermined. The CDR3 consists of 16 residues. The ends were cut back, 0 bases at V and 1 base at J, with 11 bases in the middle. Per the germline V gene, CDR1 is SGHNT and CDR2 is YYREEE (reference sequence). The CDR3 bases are TGTGCCAGCAGCTTGGAGAGCTCCCCATCTGGAAACACCATATATTTT. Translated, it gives CASSLESSPSGNTIYF.

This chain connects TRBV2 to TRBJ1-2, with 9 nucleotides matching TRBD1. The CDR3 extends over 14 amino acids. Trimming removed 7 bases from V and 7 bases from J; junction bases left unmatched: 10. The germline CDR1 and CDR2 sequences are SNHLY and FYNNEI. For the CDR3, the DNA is TGTGCCAGCAAGTTACAGGGGGCGACCGGTGGCTACACCTTC. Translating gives CASKLQGATGGYTF.

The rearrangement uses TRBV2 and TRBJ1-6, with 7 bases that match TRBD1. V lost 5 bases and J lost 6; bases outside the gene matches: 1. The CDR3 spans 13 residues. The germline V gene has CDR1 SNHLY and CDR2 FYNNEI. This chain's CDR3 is CASSRDSNSPLHF. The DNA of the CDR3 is TGTGCCAGCAGTCGGGACAGTAATTCACCCCTCCACTTT.

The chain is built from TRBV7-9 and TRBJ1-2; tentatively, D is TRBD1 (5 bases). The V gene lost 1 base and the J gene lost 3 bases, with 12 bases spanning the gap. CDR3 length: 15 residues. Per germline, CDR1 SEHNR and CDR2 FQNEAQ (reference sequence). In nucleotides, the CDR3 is TGTGCCAGCAGCTTAGGGCAGGGTAGGGACTATGGCTACACCTTC. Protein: CASSLGQGRDYGYTF.

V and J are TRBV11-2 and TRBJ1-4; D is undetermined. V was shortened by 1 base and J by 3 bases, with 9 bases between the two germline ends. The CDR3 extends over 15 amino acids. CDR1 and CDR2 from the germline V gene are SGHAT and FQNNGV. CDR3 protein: CASSLGPQSNEKLFF. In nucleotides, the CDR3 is TGTGCCAGCAGCTTAGGTCCGCAGTCTAATGAAAAACTGTTTTTT.

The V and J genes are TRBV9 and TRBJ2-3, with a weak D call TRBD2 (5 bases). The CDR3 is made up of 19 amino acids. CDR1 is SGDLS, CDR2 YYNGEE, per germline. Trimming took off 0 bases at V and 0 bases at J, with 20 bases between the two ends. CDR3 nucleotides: TGTGCCAGCAGCGTAGCTACCGTGGGAGCAAGCGCTAGCACAGATACGCAGTATTTT. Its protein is CASSVATVGASASTDTQYF.